The rows below give T cell receptor beta chains drawn from one sample of a study of cytomegalovirus exposure and HLA in healthy donors. Generated by immunoSEQ multiplex PCR, the TCRdb table keeps only in-frame clones and is missing some. The sample includes approximately 160,000 clones, approximately 81% seen only once; the top ten take 1% to 1.5%. The sequenced sample was PBMCs. The receptors shown here come from a man aged 50 to 60 in good health and CMV-seropositive. Both conserved end residues are part of each CDR3. The D gene is left open where the match is weak. Size is stated for part of the rows, as once, few or many counts, or as a class when the clone is expanded.

d_gene: TRBD2; abundance: NA; j_gene: TRBJ2-3; v_gene: TRBV5-4; CDR3aa: CASSPLAGGPGDTQYF; CDR3nt: TGTGCCAGCAGTCCTCTGGCGGGAGGGCCCGGGGATACGCAGTATTTT
d_gene: TRBD2; abundance: NA; j_gene: TRBJ2-3; v_gene: TRBV11-2; CDR3aa: CASSRAGAPDTQYF; CDR3nt: TGTGCCAGCAGTAGAGCGGGAGCACCAGATACGCAGTATTTT
d_gene: NA; abundance: once; j_gene: TRBJ2-1; v_gene: TRBV19; CDR3aa: CASSIVQANEQFF; CDR3nt: TGTGCCAGTAGTATTGTGCAAGCAAATGAGCAGTTCTTC
d_gene: TRBD1; abundance: NA; j_gene: TRBJ1-1; v_gene: TRBV18; CDR3aa: CASSPTGVTEAFF; CDR3nt: TGTGCCAGCTCACCCACAGGGGTCACTGAAGCTTTCTTT
d_gene: NA; abundance: once; j_gene: TRBJ2-4; v_gene: TRBV21-1; CDR3aa: CASGTRGSLAKNIQYF; CDR3nt: TGTGCCAGCGGGACTAGAGGCTCCTTAGCCAAAAACATTCAGTACTTC
d_gene: TRBD2; abundance: NA; j_gene: TRBJ2-3; v_gene: TRBV5-4; CDR3aa: CASSAGGGRPTDTQYF; CDR3nt: TGTGCCAGCAGCGCCGGCGGGGGGCGGCCCACAGATACGCAGTATTTT
d_gene: TRBD1; abundance: NA; j_gene: TRBJ1-6; v_gene: TRBV18; CDR3aa: CASSGDRGSYNSPLHF; CDR3nt: TGTGCCAGCTCAGGGGACAGGGGCTCCTATAATTCACCCCTCCACTTT
d_gene: TRBD2; abundance: NA; j_gene: TRBJ2-7; v_gene: TRBV10-3; CDR3aa: CAISKGLAGGEQYF; CDR3nt: TGTGCCATCAGCAAAGGACTAGCGGGAGGTGAGCAGTACTTC
d_gene: TRBD2; abundance: NA; j_gene: TRBJ2-5; v_gene: TRBV7-6; CDR3aa: CASSLALAGQPGETQYF; CDR3nt: TGTGCCAGCAGCTTAGCCCTAGCGGGCCAACCGGGGGAGACCCAGTACTTC
d_gene: TRBD1; abundance: few; j_gene: TRBJ1-1; v_gene: TRBV18; CDR3aa: CASSPGQLGTEAFF; CDR3nt: TGTGCCAGCTCCCCGGGACAGTTAGGCACTGAAGCTTTCTTT